The 26 T cell receptor beta chains reported below all come from one sample, sequenced in a study of OX40 agonist ivuxolimab in advanced cancers. Sequenced by immunoSEQ multiplex PCR; TCRdb stores in-frame clones only, minus some. Found here are 90,000 or so clones, approximately 87% of them singletons; the top ten hold 1.5% to 2%. Source: CD4+ or CD8+ T cells sorted from blood, taken in a trial of the OX40 agonist ivuxolimab. The receptors shown here come from an adult with an advanced solid tumor such as melanoma, head and neck, liver or kidney cancer.

This sequence joins TRBV7-6 and TRBJ1-1; 7 bases are shared with TRBD1. J lost 3 bases, V lost 4 bases, and 2 bases had no gene match. Per the germline V gene, CDR1 is SGHVS and CDR2 is FNYEAQ. CDR3 length equals 13 residues. CDR3 in DNA: TGTGCCAGCAGCTCCCAGGGGGACACTGAAGCTTTCTTT. It is translated as CASSSQGDTEAFF.

J is TRBJ2-7 and V is TRBV5-1, with 15 bases identical to TRBD2. This CDR3 comprises 18 residues. Germline trimming cut 6 bases from V and 3 bases from J; bases unmatched to any gene: 13. From germline, CDR1 is SGHRS and CDR2 YFSETQ. CDR3 residues: CASTEGLAGGQISYEQYF. Here the CDR3 DNA reads TGCGCCAGCACCGAGGGACTAGCGGGGGGACAAATAAGCTACGAGCAGTACTTC.

The genes are TRBV7-2 and TRBJ2-3; weak D call: TRBD1 (5 bases). This CDR3 is 14 amino acids long. Germline CDR1 is SGHTA and CDR2 is FQGNSA. Between the trimmed V and J ends, which lost 5 bases and 2 bases, there was a span of 11 bases. In DNA, the CDR3 is TGTGCCAGCAGCGATGACAGTCCCACAGATACGCAGTATTTT. Amino acid sequence: CASSDDSPTDTQYF.

V usage is TRBV27 and J usage is TRBJ1-2, with TRBD1 as a possible D gene (6 bases). The CDR3 covers 18 residues. Germline-derived CDR1 and CDR2 are MNHEY and SMNVEV (reference sequence). The V end was cut by 4 bases, the J end by 4 bases, with 25 bases between. CDR3: CASSSRVGGGGTLYGYTF. The CDR3 DNA reads as TGTGCCAGCAGTTCCAGGGTTGGGGGGGGCGGGACTCTCTATGGCTACACCTTC.

This clone occurred many times. The J gene is TRBJ2-7, the V gene TRBV18; D possibly corresponds to TRBD2 (5 bases). V dropped 3 bases and J dropped 0 bases, with 6 bases sitting between them. Germline CDR1 is KGHSH and CDR2 is LQKENI. There are 13 residues in the CDR3. This CDR3 is CASSPGDSYEQYF. In DNA form, the CDR3 reads TGTGCCAGCTCACCCGGGGACTCCTACGAGCAGTACTTC.

Concerning this clone itself: A junction end diverges from the germline sequence, so it may reflect a read error. The chain recombines TRBV5-4 with TRBJ1-6; TRBD1 is a possible D gene (5 bases). The CDR3 consists of 14 residues. CDR1 SGHNT and CDR2 YYREEE come from the germline V gene (reference sequence). The CDR3 region is CAGSLALGDSPLHF. CDR3 sequence (DNA): TGTGCCGGCAGCTTGGCATTGGGGGATTCACCCCTCCACTTT. Drawing the rest from reference TRBV5-4 and TRBJ1-6, the complete variable domain is ETGVTQSPTHLIKTRGQQVTLRCSSQSGHNTVSWYQQALGQGPQFIFQYYREEENGRGNFPPRFSGLQFPNYSSELNVNALELDDSALYLCAGSLALGDSPLHFGNGTRLTVT.

The rearrangement links TRBV5-4 to TRBJ2-7; TRBD1 or TRBD2 may be the D gene (8 bases each). This CDR3 has 14 residues. V dropped 4 bases and J dropped 6 bases, with 17 bases sitting between them. The germline V gene encodes CDR1 SGHNT and CDR2 YYREEE (reference sequence). CDR3 amino acids: CASSRQGAGGEQYF. The CDR3 nucleotides read TGTGCCAGCAGCCGGCAGGGGGCGGGAGGCGAGCAGTACTTC.

V usage is TRBV11-2 and J usage is TRBJ2-2, with 7 nucleotides matching TRBD1. Germline V gene data show CDR1 as SGHAT and CDR2 as FQNNGV. This CDR3 spans 14 amino acids. Trimming took 5 bases from V and 3 from J; bases not matched to a gene: 3. CDR3 sequence reads: CASSTGVHTGELFF. CDR3 coding DNA: TGTGCCAGCAGCACAGGGGTCCACACCGGGGAGCTGTTTTTT. Combining the CDR3 with reference TRBV11-2 and TRBJ2-2 gives the whole variable domain EAGVAQSPRYKIIEKRQSVAFWCNPISGHATLYWYQQILGQGPKLLIQFQNNGVVDDSQLPKDRFSAERLKGVDSTLKIQPAKLEDSAVYLCASSTGVHTGELFFGEGSRLTVL.

V usage is TRBV5-1 and J usage is TRBJ1-1; D not resolved. The CDR3 runs 14 residues. Germline V CDR1 and CDR2: SGHRS, YFSETQ. V was trimmed by 0 bases and J by 0 bases, leaving 6 bases between them. DNA of the CDR3: TGCGCCAGCAGCTTGGTGGGGATGAACACTGAAGCTTTCTTT. The encoded protein is CASSLVGMNTEAFF.

The chain has TRBV14 and TRBJ1-1; perhaps TRBD1 as D (5 bases). Germline V gene data show CDR1 as SGHDN and CDR2 as FVKESK. This CDR3 is 16 amino acids long. Deletions cut 2 bases from V and 3 bases from J, with 16 bases between. The CDR3 region is CASSQLGVVVDTEAFF. CDR3 bases: TGTGCCAGCAGCCAATTAGGGGTTGTCGTGGACACTGAAGCTTTCTTT.

As regards this clone: The junction departs from germline at one end; a sequencing error may be responsible. V is TRBV7-7 and J is TRBJ2-1; D is uncertain. Germline CDR1 and CDR2: SSHAT and FNYEAQ (reference sequence). CDR3 size: 15 residues. Here the CDR3 DNA reads TGTGCTAGCAGCCCGGCTGGGCGGTTGCGCAATGAGCAGTTCTTC. This translates into CASSPAGRLRNEQFF.

The V call is TRBV19, the J call TRBJ1-1; possibly TRBD1 for D (5 bases). CDR1 and CDR2 from the germline V gene are LNHDA and SQIVND (reference sequence). V gave up 5 bases and J gave up 7 bases, with 14 bases separating them. The CDR3 has 13 amino acids. The CDR3 loop reads CASSVQGAGEAFF. The CDR3 coding sequence is TGTGCCAGTAGTGTTCAGGGAGCGGGTGAAGCTTTCTTT.

This clone turned up a few times. The genes are TRBV19 and TRBJ2-7; weak D call: TRBD1 (5 bases). This CDR3 has 12 amino acids. Between the trimmed V and J ends, which lost 5 bases and 4 bases, there was a span of 9 bases. The V gene's germline CDR1 is LNHDA and CDR2 SQIVND (reference sequence). The CDR3 nucleotides are TGTGCCAGTAGTCTCCAGGGTTACGAGCAGTACTTC. It is translated as CASSLQGYEQYF.

This clone appeared a single time. The chain joins TRBV27 to TRBJ2-4; 7 nucleotides align to TRBD1. The germline gives CDR1 MNHEY, CDR2 SMNVEV (reference sequence). The CDR3 totals 16 residues. The trim removed 2 bases at V and 0 bases at J, leaving 4 bases unmatched. CDR3 protein: CASSLRQGRAKNIQYF. The CDR3 DNA sequence: TGTGCCAGCAGTTTAAGACAGGGTCGAGCCAAAAACATTCAGTACTTC.

V is TRBV2 and J is TRBJ2-7, with unresolved D. V was pared by 5 bases and J by 3 bases, with 8 bases between. Germline lookup yields CDR1 SNHLY and CDR2 FYNNEI. The length of the CDR3 is 12 residues. CDR3 DNA: TGTGCCAGCAGTTTGGACCTCTACGAGCAGTACTTC. Translated: CASSLDLYEQYF.

V gene TRBV7-8 combines with J gene TRBJ1-1; unclear D gene. Trimming removed 4 bases from V and 5 bases from J, with 11 bases in between. CDR3 size: 13 residues. Germline CDR1 is SGHVS and CDR2 is FQNEAQ. The CDR3 protein is CASSWPSWTEAFF. In DNA form, the CDR3 reads TGTGCCAGCAGCTGGCCCTCCTGGACTGAAGCTTTCTTT.

This chain connects TRBV5-4 to TRBJ2-5; 16 bases align to TRBD2. V lost 2 bases and J lost 5; bases outside the gene matches: 9. This CDR3 has 18 residues. The germline V gene has CDR1 SGHNT and CDR2 YYREEE (reference sequence). The DNA for the CDR3 is TGTGCCAGCAGCTTCGGGACTAGCGGGAGGGCCGCTGTGGAGACCCAGTACTTC. As protein: CASSFGTSGRAAVETQYF.

The chain is built from TRBV11-2 and TRBJ2-7; TRBD2 matches 7 bases. With 5 bases clipped from V and 2 bases from J, the junction kept 6 bases outside the gene matches. This CDR3 is 14 amino acids long. Germline lookup yields CDR1 SGHAT and CDR2 FQNNGV. Here the CDR3 DNA reads TGTGCCAGCAGCCCCCAGCGGGAACCCTACGAGCAGTACTTC. Residues: CASSPQREPYEQYF.

The J gene is TRBJ1-6, the V gene TRBV5-1; possible D gene TRBD1, 6 bases. In germline, CDR1 is SGHRS, CDR2 YFSETQ. Trimming shortened V by 5 bases and J by 8 bases, and 17 bases separated the two germline ends. The CDR3 covers 15 residues. In DNA form, the CDR3 reads TGCGCCAGCAGAACCCGTGGGGAGGGGGATTCACCCCTCCACTTT. As protein: CASRTRGEGDSPLHF.

The rearrangement uses TRBV6-5 and TRBJ1-1, with unresolved D. Trimming removed 8 bases at V and 5 bases at J, with 9 bases between. This CDR3 region has 11 residues. Germline CDR1 is MNHEY and CDR2 is SVGAGI. Here the CDR3 reads CASSRETEAFF. The CDR3 DNA reads as TGTGCCAGCTCAAGGGAAACTGAAGCTTTCTTT.

The chain uses TRBV5-1 and TRBJ2-3, with TRBD1 matching over 9 bases. V was clipped by 4 bases and J by 4 bases; unmatched bases: 7. CDR3 length: 15 amino acids. Germline loops: CDR1 SGHRS, CDR2 YFSETQ. The CDR3 nucleotides are TGCGCCAGCAGCACCACAGGGGGCGCGGCAGATACGCAGTATTTT. It translates to CASSTTGGAADTQYF.

The V and J genes are TRBV5-1 and TRBJ2-3, with a possible D match to TRBD2 (6 bases). Trimming took 0 bases from V and 3 from J, leaving 8 bases between them. Germline assignment: CDR1 SGHRS and CDR2 YFSETQ. The CDR3 consists of 14 residues. CDR3 loop: CASSLEGGTDTQYF. In DNA form, the CDR3 reads TGCGCCAGCAGCTTGGAAGGAGGGACAGATACGCAGTATTTT.

The chain recombines TRBV4-1 with TRBJ1-2; tentatively, D is TRBD1 (6 bases). The CDR3 runs to 15 residues. Trimming removed 1 base at V and 6 bases at J, with 15 bases between. Germline V CDR1 and CDR2: MGHRA, YSYEKL. The CDR3 DNA reads as TGCGCCAGCAGCCAAGGGCCGAGACAGGCAAATGGCTACACCTTC. This codes for CASSQGPRQANGYTF.

The J gene is TRBJ2-7, the V gene TRBV18; maybe TRBD1 (6 bases). The CDR3 is 13 amino acids. CDR1 and CDR2 (germline): KGHSH, LQKENI. V was shortened by 2 bases and J by 4 bases, with 9 bases between the two germline ends. CDR3 sequence: CASSPEGVYEQYF. In nucleotides, the CDR3 is TGTGCCAGCTCACCAGAGGGGGTTTACGAGCAGTACTTC.

J is TRBJ1-3 and V is TRBV5-1; no definite D call. The V gene's germline CDR1 is SGHRS and CDR2 YFSETQ. V gave up 0 bases and J gave up 0 bases, with 7 bases separating them. CDR3 size: 15 residues. CDR3 nucleotide sequence: TGCGCCAGCAGCTTGGCCGGAGGCTCTGGAAACACCATATATTTT. This codes for CASSLAGGSGNTIYF.

The V gene is TRBV7-2, the J gene TRBJ2-1, with TRBD2 identical over 9 bases. Germline loops: CDR1 SGHTA, CDR2 FQGNSA. The CDR3 has 15 amino acids. After removal of 5 bases from V and 1 base from J, the junction contained 3 bases not matched to a gene. The CDR3 DNA reads TGTGCCAGCAGCATTACTAGCGGGTCCTACAATGAGCAGTTCTTC. Translated, it gives CASSITSGSYNEQFF.